The entry that follows covers one T cell receptor beta chain sequence. The antigen is undetermined. One end of the junction does not line up with germline, which may come from a read error. PCR was performed using 60 Vbeta and 13 Jbeta primers. As originally analysed: About 11 million shared chains were among the roughly 80 million unique TCR beta chains that a later analysis counted. Method: immunoSEQ multiplex PCR; TCRdb's copy keeps in-frame clones and lacks some. The V and J calls and the clone size are those of that table, but D and trimming were determined from the DNA. In the table there are approximately 160,000 clones, about 82% of which are singletons. This sample was included in a study of cytomegalovirus exposure and HLA in healthy donors. Whole-study findings and limits: An assumption of roughly uniform sequencing depth across donors underlay the presence/absence analyses. A reported reduction in N-insertions relative to the 666-donor mean was seen in an Asian-associated ancestry cluster in a later analysis.

The CDR3 length is 13 residues. CDR1 is SGHVS, CDR2 FQNEAQ, per germline. Sequencing input: PBMCs. This TCR came from a female donor in good health and CMV-seronegative. This chain connects TRBV7-8 to TRBJ1-1; D not resolved. CDR3 in amino acids: CASNLRDGTEAFF. The CDR3 nucleotides are TGTGCCAGCAACTTACGGGATGGCACTGAAGCTTTCTTT.